Shown below are 13 T cell receptor beta chains from a single sample sequenced in a study of T cell clonotyping in hematopoietic cell transplantation. Time point here: recipient sample about 28 days before transplant, after cytoreduction. Assay: immunoSEQ multiplex PCR; the TCRdb copy retains only in-frame clones and omits some. The sample has 27,000 or so clones, roughly 70% seen once; the top ten hold approximately 5.9%. The sequencing here drew on peripheral blood mononuclear cells, taken before stem cell transplant. The receptors were sampled from a man aged 50 or older with myelodysplastic syndrome. Some clones in this sample may be carry-over from other donors' samples.

The chain has TRBV7-3 and TRBJ2-7; D gene uncertain. CDR1 SGHTA and CDR2 FQGTGA come from the germline V gene. The ends were cut back, 2 bases at V and 3 bases at J, with 14 bases in the middle. The length of the CDR3 is 15 residues. This CDR3 reads CASSLLGSLDYEQYF. The CDR3 nucleotides are TGTGCCAGCAGCTTACTAGGCTCCCTAGACTACGAGCAGTACTTC.

The chain's CDR3 is CASSTDGGVWTEAFF. The CDR3 coding sequence is TGTGCCAGCAGCACGGACGGAGGGGTTTGGACTGAAGCTTTCTTT. This chain connects TRBV7-8 to TRBJ1-1; tentatively, D is TRBD1 (5 bases). The germline CDR1 and CDR2 sequences are SGHVS and FQNEAQ. V was cut by 5 bases and J by 5 bases, with 18 bases left in between. The CDR3 runs 15 residues.

The rearrangement links TRBV30 to TRBJ1-6, with 9 bases fitting TRBD1. The CDR3 spans 18 residues. The germline V gene has CDR1 GTSNPN and CDR2 SVGIG (reference sequence). Trimming took 3 bases from V and 7 from J; bases not matched to a gene: 16. The CDR3: CAWREDRGGIVFNSPLHF. The CDR3 DNA sequence: TGTGCCTGGAGGGAGGACAGGGGTGGAATTGTTTTCAATTCACCCCTCCACTTT.

The chain has TRBV19 and TRBJ1-5; the D is unclear. The germline V gene encodes CDR1 LNHDA and CDR2 SQIVND (reference sequence). The CDR3 extends over 15 amino acids. With 2 bases removed from V and 1 base from J, the gap between germline ends came to 9 bases. The CDR3 reads CASSIPGGSNQPQHF. CDR3 nucleotide sequence: TGTGCCAGTAGTATACCCGGCGGAAGCAATCAGCCCCAGCATTTT.

J is TRBJ2-5 and V is TRBV5-6; D is possibly TRBD1 or TRBD2 (5 bases each). The V gene's germline CDR1 is SGHDT and CDR2 YYEEEE. Trimming stripped 1 base from V and 5 bases from J, with 9 bases between. There are 13 residues in the CDR3. The CDR3 spells CASSLTGRETQYF. CDR3 DNA: TGTGCCAGCAGCTTGACGGGGCGGGAGACCCAGTACTTC. Complete variable domain (other parts from reference TRBV5-6 and TRBJ2-5): DAGVTQSPTHLIKTRGQQVTLRCSPKSGHDTVSWYQQALGQGPQFIFQYYEEEERQRGNFPDRFSGHQFPNYSSELNVNALLLGDSALYLCASSLTGRETQYFGPGTRLLVL.

This clone was counted a few times. The gene calls are TRBV5-4 and TRBJ2-7; 7 nucleotides align to TRBD1. Germline V CDR1 and CDR2: SGHNT, YYREEE (reference sequence). With 4 bases clipped from V and 6 bases from J, the junction kept 4 bases outside the gene matches. CDR3 size: 12 residues. For the CDR3, the DNA is TGTGCCAGCAGCCATTACAGGGGCGAGCAGTACTTC. This codes for CASSHYRGEQYF.

The chain combines TRBV30 with TRBJ2-7; 9 bases fit TRBD1. CDR3 length: 14 amino acids. With 3 bases clipped from V and 4 bases from J, the junction kept 7 bases outside the gene matches. The germline gives CDR1 GTSNPN, CDR2 SVGIG (reference sequence). CDR3 bases: TGTGCCTGGAGCCCGGGACAGGGACGGTACGAGCAGTACTTC. Translated: CAWSPGQGRYEQYF. The whole variable domain, filled in from reference TRBV30 and TRBJ2-7, reads SQTIHQWPATLVQPVGSPLSLECTVEGTSNPNLYWYRQAAGRGLQLLFYSVGIGQISSEVPQNLSASRPQDRQFILSSKKLLLSDSGFYLCAWSPGQGRYEQYFGPGTRLTVT.

The chain is built from TRBV6-1 and TRBJ2-7, with 11 nucleotides matching TRBD1. Germline V gene lookup returns CDR1 MNHNS and CDR2 SASEGT. The ends lost 8 bases at V and 6 bases at J; junction bases unmatched: 9. The length of the CDR3 is 14 residues. The DNA of the CDR3 is TGTGCCAGCGGGGACGGACAGGGGGCATCCGAGCAGTACTTC. It specifies CASGDGQGASEQYF.

As DNA, the CDR3 is TGTGCCAGCAGTGAAGTACCTAGCTTGGGGGCCGAGCAGTACTTC. Protein sequence: CASSEVPSLGAEQYF. The chain carries TRBV6-1 and TRBJ2-7, with D tentatively TRBD1 (6 bases). V lost 1 base and J lost 6, with 16 bases in between. From germline, CDR1 is MNHNS and CDR2 SASEGT. This CDR3 spans 15 amino acids.

This CDR3 is CASSSPIQGNYGYTF. The CDR3 DNA is TGTGCCAGCAGTTCTCCAATACAGGGAAACTATGGCTACACCTTC. This chain connects TRBV28 to TRBJ1-2; D is possibly TRBD1 (6 bases). V lost 4 bases and J 2 bases, leaving 14 bases between the germline ends. Germline CDR1 and CDR2: MDHEN and SYDVKM. The CDR3 is 15 residues long.

V and J are TRBV28 and TRBJ2-7; the D is unclear. The CDR3 totals 14 residues. Trimming took 5 bases from V and 0 from J, leaving 11 bases between them. The germline V gene has CDR1 MDHEN and CDR2 SYDVKM. The CDR3 region is CASSLRRSSYEQYF. The CDR3 coding sequence is TGTGCCAGCAGTCTCCGGCGAAGCTCCTACGAGCAGTACTTC.

The chain links TRBV30 to TRBJ2-1; no reliable D call. Germline CDR1 reads GTSNPN; CDR2 reads SVGIG (reference sequence). The CDR3 consists of 11 residues. Deletions cut 5 bases from V and 10 bases from J, with 12 bases between. The CDR3 loop reads CAWWAGSEQFF. The CDR3 DNA is TGTGCCTGGTGGGCCGGTTCAGAGCAGTTCTTC.

This clone occurred a few times. This chain uses TRBV30 with TRBJ1-1; the D is unclear. Between the trimmed V and J ends, which lost 2 bases and 9 bases, there was a span of 13 bases. The germline V gene encodes CDR1 GTSNPN and CDR2 SVGIG (reference sequence). This CDR3 contains 12 residues. CDR3: CAWSPNTLKAFF. Written as DNA, the CDR3 is TGTGCCTGGAGTCCGAATACACTGAAAGCTTTCTTT.